This T cell receptor (beta chain) was sequenced for a study of cytotoxic CD8 clonotypes in ibrutinib-treated CLL. Measured with immunoSEQ multiplex PCR; TCRdb has only the in-frame clones, and not every one. The sample records some 200,000 clones, more than 70% being singletons. Germline V gene data show CDR1 as GTSNPN and CDR2 as SVGIG (reference sequence). The CDR3 spans 11 residues. Trimming took off 1 base at V and 6 bases at J, with 4 bases between the two ends. The specimen comprised PBMCs, sampled after 12 months of ibrutinib treatment. The chain links TRBV30 to TRBJ2-1; D is ambiguous. This TCR came from a human donor with chronic lymphocytic leukemia. The CDR3, as DNA: TGTGCCTGGAGTGCCCCCAATGAGCAGTTCTTC. Translating gives CAWSAPNEQFF.